A single sample gave rise to the 7 T cell receptor beta chains below, sequenced in a study of T cells in Graves' hyperthyroidism and ophthalmopathy. RNA transcripts were the template for amplifying TCR beta CDR3 regions. HTBI primers were employed in a first-round RT-PCR of the TCR CDR3. TCRdb reprocessed the multiplex PCR reads with MiXCR, giving one entry per CDR3 protein. The table records under 350,000 distinct CDR3 sequences, 15% to 20% of them present only once. The sequencing sample was made of blood. Receptors originate from a woman aged 60-75 years with Graves' ophthalmopathy.

This clonotype was counted only a few times. The chain uses TRBV10-2 and TRBJ1-4, with a weak D call TRBD1 (5 bases). CDR3 length: 14 residues. V lost 3 bases and J 7 bases, leaving 12 bases between the germline ends. Germline assignment: CDR1 WSHSY and CDR2 SAAADI. The CDR3 here is CASSDEGHAEKLFF. The CDR3 coding sequence is TGCGCCAGCAGTGATGAGGGGCACGCTGAAAAACTGTTTTTT.

The chain links TRBV2 to TRBJ1-4; no reliable D call. From germline, CDR1 is SNHLY and CDR2 FYNNEI. V dropped 4 bases and J dropped 8 bases, with 14 bases sitting between them. The CDR3 is 14 amino acids. Here the CDR3 reads CASSGADLGEKLFF. CDR3 in DNA: TGTGCCAGCAGTGGCGCTGACCTGGGCGAAAAACTGTTTTTT.

This chain links TRBV18 with TRBJ2-7; unclear D gene. Deletions cut 2 bases from V and 2 bases from J, with 7 bases between. Germline CDR1 reads KGHSH; CDR2 reads LQKENI. There are 13 residues in the CDR3. DNA of the CDR3: TGTGCCAGCTCACCAGGGAACGCCTACGAGCAGTACTTC. Translated: CASSPGNAYEQYF.

There are many counts of this clonotype. The J gene is TRBJ2-3, the V gene TRBV7-3, with a tentative D call TRBD2 (6 bases). Germline V gives CDR1 SGHTA, CDR2 FQGTGA. The CDR3 loop spans 14 amino acids. The germline V and J ends were trimmed by 5 bases and 1 base, with 10 bases remaining between them. Here the CDR3 DNA reads TGTGCCAGCAGCCGTGTAGCGGGCACAGATACGCAGTATTTT. Amino acid sequence: CASSRVAGTDTQYF.

V and J are TRBV4-1 and TRBJ1-4; TRBD1 might be the D (6 bases). Germline V CDR1 and CDR2: MGHRA, YSYEKL. This CDR3 spans 15 amino acids. Trimming stripped 0 bases from V and 5 bases from J, with 10 bases between. CDR3 coding DNA: TGCGCCAGCAGCCAAGACCGGGACAACAATGAAAAACTGTTTTTT. Protein: CASSQDRDNNEKLFF.

This chain connects TRBV19 to TRBJ1-1; a weak D match, TRBD1 (5 bases). The germline V gene encodes CDR1 LNHDA and CDR2 SQIVND (reference sequence). The CDR3 consists of 13 residues. V lost 2 bases and J 4 bases, leaving 8 bases between the germline ends. The CDR3 region has the DNA TGTGCCAGTAGTATAAGGGACCCCACTGAAGCTTTCTTT. Translating gives CASSIRDPTEAFF. Looking up the rest from reference TRBV19 and TRBJ1-1 gives the full variable domain: DGGITQSPKYLFRKEGQNVTLSCEQNLNHDAMYWYRQDPGQGLRLIYYSQIVNDFQKGDIAEGYSVSREKKESFPLTVTSAQKNPTAFYLCASSIRDPTEAFFGQGTRLTVV.

This clonotype was counted ten times or more. The CDR3 DNA reads as TGTGCCAGCAACCCCGACAGGAACACTGAAGCTTTCTTT. As protein: CASNPDRNTEAFF. The V gene is TRBV11-2, the J gene TRBJ1-1; a weak D match, TRBD1 (5 bases). With 7 bases removed from V and 1 base from J, the gap between germline ends came to 10 bases. Germline V gene lookup returns CDR1 SGHAT and CDR2 FQNNGV. The CDR3 is 13 residues long.